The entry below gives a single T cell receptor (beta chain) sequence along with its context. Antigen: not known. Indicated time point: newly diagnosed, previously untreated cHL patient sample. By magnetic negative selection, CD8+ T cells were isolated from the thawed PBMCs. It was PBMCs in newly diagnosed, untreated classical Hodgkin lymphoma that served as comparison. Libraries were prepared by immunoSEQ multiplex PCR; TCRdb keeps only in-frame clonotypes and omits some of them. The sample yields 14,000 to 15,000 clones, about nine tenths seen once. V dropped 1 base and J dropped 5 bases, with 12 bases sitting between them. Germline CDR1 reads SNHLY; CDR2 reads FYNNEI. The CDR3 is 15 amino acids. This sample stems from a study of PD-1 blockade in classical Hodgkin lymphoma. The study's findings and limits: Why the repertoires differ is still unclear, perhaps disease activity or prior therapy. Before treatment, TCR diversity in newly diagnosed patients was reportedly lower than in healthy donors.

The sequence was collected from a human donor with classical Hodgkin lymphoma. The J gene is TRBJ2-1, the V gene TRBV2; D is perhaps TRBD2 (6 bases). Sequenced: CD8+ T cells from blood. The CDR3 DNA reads TGTGCCAGCAGTGAAGAGGCGGGACGCCACAATGAGCAGTTCTTC. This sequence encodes CASSEEAGRHNEQFF.